The 4 T cell receptor beta chains below were found in one sample sequenced in a study of regulatory T cells in long-lasting Graves disease (dated by TCRdb to the early 2020s). Explained via the paper, the time point label denotes: newly diagnosed GD, antithyroid drugs for less than 3 months. For both TCR sequencing and RNA sequencing, RNA was extracted from PBMCs in TRIzol. Libraries were built with multiplex PCR. Sequencing used an Illumina HiSeq 4000. TCR beta libraries were built with iRepertoire HTBI primers and Arm-PCR amplification of CDR3 regions. TCRdb's own reprocessing of the public reads used fastp at Q25 and MiXCR and kept productive beta chains. Rows merge per CDR3 protein into single entries with the most common DNA and genes. For this sample there are about 430,000 distinct CDR3 sequences; approximately 16% appear just once. Jointly, the top ten make up approximately 7.8% of the sample.

These records were also assigned to another study, of T cells in Graves' hyperthyroidism and ophthalmopathy.

The sequencing used peripheral blood mononuclear cells (PBMCs), collected at new diagnosis, from a patient treated with antithyroid drugs. These receptors originate from a woman aged 40 to 50 with Graves disease. Donor details come from another sample of the same person, matched by shared clones.

Many counts were recorded for this clonotype. This chain joins TRBV12-3 or TRBV12-4 and TRBJ2-2; 7 nucleotides match TRBD1. V was pared by 11 bases and J by 6 bases, with 9 bases of the junction left unmatched. CDR3 length equals 13 residues. CDR3 sequence (DNA): TGTGCCGGAAGACAGGGTATCGCCGGGGAGCTGTTTTTT. Amino acids: CAGRQGIAGELFF.

There are a few counts of this clonotype. The rearrangement uses TRBV20-1 and TRBJ2-1, with TRBD2 identical over 9 bases. CDR3 size: 18 residues. Germline V gene data show CDR1 as DFQATT and CDR2 as SNEGSKA (reference sequence). Trimming removed 0 bases from V and 0 bases from J; junction bases left unmatched: 9. The CDR3 coding sequence is TGCAGTGCTAGAGATCGGGCTAGCGGGACCTACTCCTACAATGAGCAGTTCTTC. It specifies CSARDRASGTYSYNEQFF.

This clonotype was recorded at least ten times. This chain links TRBV28 with TRBJ1-1; the D gene is possibly TRBD1 (6 bases). CDR3 length: 14 amino acids. In germline, CDR1 is MDHEN, CDR2 SYDVKM. The V gene lost 3 bases and the J gene lost 5 bases, with 13 bases spanning the gap. In nucleotides, the CDR3 is TGTGCCAGCAGTTTTGGGGGGCGCACTACTGAAGCTTTCTTT. Its protein product is CASSFGGRTTEAFF.

With respect to this clonotype: This may be a read error, as it is one base from a much larger clone. The chain combines TRBV6-2 or TRBV6-3 with TRBJ2-1; D uncertain. The germline V gene encodes CDR1 MNHEY and CDR2 SVGEGT. V was trimmed by 0 bases and J by 8 bases, leaving 11 bases between them. This CDR3 is 14 amino acids long. In nucleotides, the CDR3 is TGTGCCAGCAGTTACTCTTCAATGGGCCATGAGCAGTTCTTC. Its protein is CASSYSSMGHEQFF.